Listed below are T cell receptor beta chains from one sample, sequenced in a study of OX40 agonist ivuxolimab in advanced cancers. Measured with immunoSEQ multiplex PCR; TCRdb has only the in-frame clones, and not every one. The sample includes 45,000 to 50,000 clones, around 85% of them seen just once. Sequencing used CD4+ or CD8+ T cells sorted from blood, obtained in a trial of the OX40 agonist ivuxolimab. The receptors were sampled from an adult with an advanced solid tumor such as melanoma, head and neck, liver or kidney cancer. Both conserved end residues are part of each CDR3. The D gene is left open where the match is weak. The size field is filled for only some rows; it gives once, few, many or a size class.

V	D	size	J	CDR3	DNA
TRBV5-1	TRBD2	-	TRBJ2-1	CASSWEGIRNDEQFF	TGCGCCAGCAGCTGGGAGGGAATCAGAAACGATGAGCAGTTCTTC
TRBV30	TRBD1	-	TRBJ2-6	CAWSVRRDRKGPGANVLTF	TGTGCCTGGAGTGTACGCCGGGACAGGAAAGGACCTGGGGCCAACGTCCTGACTTTC
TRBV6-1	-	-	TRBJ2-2	CASSETKVWPGELFF	TGTGCCAGCAGTGAAACCAAGGTGTGGCCCGGGGAGCTGTTTTTT
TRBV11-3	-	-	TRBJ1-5	CASSLRPTAPQHF	TGTGCCAGCAGCTTACGACCCACGGCGCCCCAGCATTTT
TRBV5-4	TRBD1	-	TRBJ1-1	CASSGTGTGSGFTAEAFF	TGTGCCAGCAGCGGGACCGGGACAGGGTCGGGGTTCACGGCTGAAGCTTTCTTT
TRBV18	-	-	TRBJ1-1	CASSPRDRDTEAFF	TGTGCCAGCTCACCACGAGACCGTGACACTGAAGCTTTCTTT
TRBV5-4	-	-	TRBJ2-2	CASSFPPGAGGELFF	TGTGCCAGCAGCTTTCCTCCAGGGGCGGGCGGGGAGCTGTTTTTT
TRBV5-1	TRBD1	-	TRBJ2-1	CASSLAGGAYNEQFF	TGCGCCAGCAGCTTGGCAGGGGGCGCTTACAATGAGCAGTTCTTC
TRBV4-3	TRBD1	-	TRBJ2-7	CASSQDSGGSYEQYF	TGCGCCAGCAGCCAAGATTCAGGGGGCTCCTACGAGCAGTACTTC
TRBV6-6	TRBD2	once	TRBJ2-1	CASSYPLSGSRNEQFF	TGTGCCAGCAGTTACCCCCTAAGCGGGAGTCGGAATGAGCAGTTCTTC
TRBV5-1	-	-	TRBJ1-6	CASSSRERSSPLHF	TGCGCCAGCAGCTCCCGGGAAAGGAGTTCACCCCTCCACTTT
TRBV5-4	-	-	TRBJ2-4	CASSLDRNIQYF	TGTGCCAGCAGCTTGGACAGAAACATTCAGTACTTC
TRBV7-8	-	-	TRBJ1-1	CASSSLLGRGNTEAFF	TGTGCCAGCAGCTCCCTCCTCGGCCGGGGGAACACTGAAGCTTTCTTT
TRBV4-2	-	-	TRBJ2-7	CASSQTGHYEQYF	TGTGCCAGCAGCCAGACAGGCCACTACGAGCAGTACTTC
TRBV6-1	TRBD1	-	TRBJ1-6	CASSLTGRNSPLHF	TGTGCCAGCAGCCTGACAGGGAGGAATTCACCCCTCCACTTT
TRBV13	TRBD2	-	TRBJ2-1	CASSSPWSGSNEQFF	TGTGCCAGCAGCTCCCCGTGGAGCGGGAGTAATGAGCAGTTCTTC
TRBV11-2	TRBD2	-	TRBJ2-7	CASSLGLAGVEQYF	TGTGCCAGCAGCTTAGGACTAGCGGGAGTCGAGCAGTACTTC
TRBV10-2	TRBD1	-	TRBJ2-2	CASSDPDRVGELFF	TGCGCCAGCAGTGACCCGGACAGGGTCGGGGAGCTGTTTTTT
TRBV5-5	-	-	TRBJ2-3	CASSASIQGPDTQYF	TGTGCCAGCAGCGCCTCCATACAGGGCCCAGATACGCAGTATTTT
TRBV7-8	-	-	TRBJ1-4	CASSSAGGEKLFF	TGTGCCAGCAGCTCCGCAGGAGGCGAAAAACTGTTTTTT
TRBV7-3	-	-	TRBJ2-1	CASSEKGWDEQFF	TGTGCCAGCAGCGAAAAGGGGTGGGATGAGCAGTTCTTC
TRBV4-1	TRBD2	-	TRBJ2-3	CASSPTHPGGGATDTQYF	TGCGCCAGCAGCCCAACCCACCCGGGCGGGGGGGCCACAGATACGCAGTATTTT
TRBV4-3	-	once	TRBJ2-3	CASSQVQGVGTDTQYF	TGCGCCAGCAGCCAAGTTCAGGGAGTGGGCACAGATACGCAGTATTTT
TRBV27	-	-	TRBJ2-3	CASSFGDTQYF	TGTGCCAGCAGTTTCGGAGATACGCAGTATTTT
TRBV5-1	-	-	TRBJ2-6	CASSLGQYSGANVLTF	TGCGCCAGCAGCTTGGGCCAGTACTCTGGGGCCAACGTCCTGACTTTC
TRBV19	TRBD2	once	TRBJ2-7	CASSTGLAGYEQYF	TGTGCCAGTAGTACGGGACTAGCGGGATACGAGCAGTACTTC
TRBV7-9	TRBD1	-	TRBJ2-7	CASTRPGQGAYEQYF	TGTGCCAGCACTCGACCGGGACAGGGGGCCTACGAGCAGTACTTC
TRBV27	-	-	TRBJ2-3	CASSFQPDTSTDTQYF	TGTGCCAGCAGTTTCCAACCAGACACCAGCACAGATACGCAGTATTTT
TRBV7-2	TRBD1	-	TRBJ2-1	CASSLGTGRNEQFF	TGTGCCAGCAGCTTAGGGACAGGGCGCAATGAGCAGTTCTTC
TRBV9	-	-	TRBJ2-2	CASSPSDGELFF	TGTGCCAGCAGTCCCTCCGACGGGGAGCTGTTTTTT
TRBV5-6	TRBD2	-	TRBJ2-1	CASSLGLVSYNEQFF	TGTGCCAGCAGCCTCGGACTAGTATCCTACAATGAGCAGTTCTTC
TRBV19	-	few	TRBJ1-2	CASSMVVASNYGYTF	TGTGCCAGTAGTATGGTTGTAGCCTCTAACTATGGCTACACCTTC
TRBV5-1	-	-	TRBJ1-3	CASRQLDRRDTIYF	TGCGCCAGCAGACAATTGGACAGACGGGACACCATATATTTT
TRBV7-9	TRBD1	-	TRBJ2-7	CASSPGTGLYEQYF	TGTGCCAGCAGCCCCGGGACAGGGCTCTACGAGCAGTACTTC
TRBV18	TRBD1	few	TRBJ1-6	CASSPGQVYNSPLHF	TGTGCCAGCTCACCCGGACAGGTTTATAATTCACCCCTCCACTTT
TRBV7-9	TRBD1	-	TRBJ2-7	CASSPGPGTGIDEQYF	TGTGCCAGCAGCCCAGGTCCCGGGACAGGGATCGACGAGCAGTACTTC
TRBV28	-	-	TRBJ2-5	CASSLFSLVQETQYF	TGTGCCAGCAGTTTATTTAGTCTAGTCCAAGAGACCCAGTACTTC
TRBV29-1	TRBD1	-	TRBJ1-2	CSAGQGNYGYTF	TGCAGCGCCGGACAGGGTAACTATGGCTACACCTTC
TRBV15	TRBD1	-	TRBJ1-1	CATSTDRGPGAEAFF	TGTGCCACCAGCACGGACAGGGGGCCCGGGGCTGAAGCTTTCTTT
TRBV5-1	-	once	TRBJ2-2	CASSLGGGDANTGELFF	TGCGCCAGCAGCTTGGGAGGAGGCGACGCGAACACCGGGGAGCTGTTTTTT
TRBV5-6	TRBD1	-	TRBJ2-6	CASSLGDRGNSGANVLTF	TGTGCCAGCAGCTTGGGGGACAGGGGAAACTCTGGGGCCAACGTCCTGACTTTC